This is a list of T cell receptor beta chains from one sample in a study of cytomegalovirus exposure and HLA in healthy donors. The protocol was immunoSEQ multiplex PCR, while the TCRdb copy is restricted to in-frame clones and leaves out a portion. The table records around 30,000 clones, about three fifths of them present only once. The sample was PBMCs. The receptor source for this set is a man between 50 and 59 years old in good health and CMV-seropositive. Each CDR3 is given without its conserved first and last residue. Size is stated for part of the rows, as once, few or many counts, or as a class when the clone is expanded.

v_gene,abundance,CDR3aa
TRBV5-1,NA,ASSLLAGGGNEQF
TRBV28,NA,ASSLQGWDNQPQH
TRBV18,NA,ASSSNSMDEQY
TRBV2,few,ASSENRGPGYGYT
TRBV2,few,ASSGGGGAAQETQY
TRBV5-4,few,ASSFKQGHTGELF
TRBV10-3,few,AISESRRGGGQPQH
TRBV29-1,NA,SVARDTGTDTQY
TRBV5-4,NA,ASSLGAWNTEAF
TRBV7-2,once,ASSLDVQPQH
TRBV29-1,NA,SAGSGGYN
TRBV5-8,NA,ASFRVPSNQPQH
TRBV6-1,few,ASRIASVYEQY
TRBV30,few,AFSQGPRGNTIY
TRBV4-3,NA,ASSQGVQGREKLF
TRBV6-6,NA,ASGTQGWSNSPLH
TRBV5-6,few,ASSFSGGAKNIQY
TRBV5-1,few,ASSPGLAGPGTGELF
TRBV7-7,NA,ASSLASSGGETQY
TRBV30,once,AWSVARGYT
TRBV30,NA,AWSAQQGNEQF
TRBV30,NA,AWSPQPQH
TRBV6-1,NA,ASKRGLGYNSPLH
TRBV7-9,NA,ASSSANSPLH
TRBV5-1,NA,ASSLAAISSSDTQY
TRBV5-1,NA,ASSSQALWETQY
TRBV29-1,NA,SGSQGENYGYT
TRBV5-1,NA,ASSLGFGRTGDYGYT
TRBV21-1,NA,ASSKALKGFRGPKGYT
TRBV28,NA,ASSSRSLPLH
TRBV30,NA,AWGDSRGRAF
TRBV28,NA,ASSLLQGSQPQH
TRBV27,NA,ASAPSGTRREQY
TRBV4-1,NA,ASSKGGGELF
TRBV28,few,ASSLFGTGNWDTEAF
TRBV6-7,NA,ASNHPPIYPVGEGENEQY
TRBV5-4,NA,ASSTTGLGSGNTIY
TRBV9,NA,ASNGGQVRTDTQY